This T cell receptor beta chain derives from a study of cytomegalovirus exposure and HLA in healthy donors. The PCR contained 60 Vbeta and 13 Jbeta primers. Sequenced by immunoSEQ multiplex PCR; TCRdb stores in-frame clones only, minus some. The sample consists of 97,000 or so clones, about 69% of them appearing once. Details on this clone: Its antigen is currently unknown.

Findings of the study overall: Roughly uniform depth of sequencing across donors was assumed in presence/absence analyses. Previously analyzed data showed that most TCR beta V segments were productive at a frequency of about 90% or about 30%. The listing of 150 to 200 TCR beta chains classed them as cytomegalovirus-associated.

Each donor was nominally healthy when sampled (though unrecorded immune exposures were likely). Germline V CDR1 and CDR2: MNHNS, SASEGT. V shed 7 bases, J shed 7 bases, and the junction held 13 bases outside the gene matches. The CDR3 sequence is 15 residues long. The receptor comes from a human donor in good health. The sequenced sample consisted of PBMCs. This chain joins TRBV6-1 and TRBJ1-1; the match to TRBD1 covers 9 bases. The chain's CDR3 is CASIQGATYWGEAFF. CDR3 DNA sequence: TGTGCCAGCATACAGGGGGCGACCTACTGGGGTGAAGCTTTCTTT.